The entry below describes one TCR beta chain. Here immunoSEQ multiplex PCR was the method, and the copy in TCRdb shows in-frame clones only, minus some. The table lists more than 25,000 clones, approximately 88% of them singletons, with 14% in the top ten. This entry belongs to a study of sequential checkpoint blockade in melanoma. Study overall: Patients were randomized 1:1 to nivolumab-then-ipilimumab or ipilimumab-then-nivolumab first-line.

As for treatment: randomized to nivolumab then ipilimumab (arm A) or the reverse (arm B). DNA-damaging chemotherapy had not been given to any patient beforehand. Sorted cells were live CD3+CD8+, lacking CD19 and CD56, from PBMCs. The V gene end was trimmed by 3 bases and the J gene end by 4 bases; junction bases not matched to a gene: 14. The CDR3 has 18 residues. Germline-derived CDR1 and CDR2 are LGHNA and YNFKEQ. The sequencing used CD8+ T cells sorted from blood (inferred from file names), collected from a patient given nivolumab and ipilimumab in sequence. The chain has TRBV4-2 and TRBJ2-5, with 10 bases identical to TRBD2. This receptor was taken from a human donor with melanoma. CDR3 bases: TGTGCCAGCAGCCAGAATCCAGCGGGAGGGCCCCCGGTAGAGACCCAGTACTTC. This encodes CASSQNPAGGPPVETQYF.